A single sample gave rise to the 27 T cell receptor beta chains below, sequenced in a study of cytomegalovirus exposure and HLA in healthy donors. A multiplex PCR was run with 60 Vbeta primers and 13 Jbeta primers. TCRdb's table, derived via immunoSEQ multiplex PCR, lists solely in-frame clones and lacks some. In the table there are 95,000 to 150,000 clones, over 80% of which are singletons. The sequencing sample was made of PBMCs. The source of these receptors is a man between 18 and 29 years old in good health and CMV-seropositive.

The J gene is TRBJ2-1, the V gene TRBV5-1, with TRBD1 matching 10 bases. The CDR3 contains 14 residues. Germline CDR1 and CDR2: SGHRS and YFSETQ. V was pared by 5 bases and J by 8 bases, with 7 bases of the junction left unmatched. The CDR3 DNA follows: TGCGCCAGCAGGCGACAGGGGGCGCGGGATGAGCAGTTCTTC. This codes for CASRRQGARDEQFF. The full variable domain, in which reference TRBV5-1 and TRBJ2-1 provide the parts outside the CDR3, is KAGVTQTPRYLIKTRGQQVTLSCSPISGHRSVSWYQQTPGQGLQFLFEYFSETQRNKGNFPGRFSGRQFSNSRSEMNVSTLELGDSALYLCASRRQGARDEQFFGPGTRLTVL.

The rearrangement links TRBV9 to TRBJ2-5; 9 bases line up with TRBD1. V dropped 3 bases and J dropped 3; count of bases not matched to a gene: 9. This CDR3 has 16 amino acids. CDR1 SGDLS and CDR2 YYNGEE come from the germline V gene. This CDR3 is CASSGNRGLQKETQYF. The CDR3 coding sequence is TGTGCCAGCAGCGGCAACAGGGGGCTCCAGAAAGAGACCCAGTACTTC.

V gene TRBV9 combines with J gene TRBJ1-5; D remains unclear. Trimming stripped 0 bases from V and 0 bases from J, with 7 bases between. The CDR3 covers 15 residues. CDR1 is SGDLS and CDR2 is YYNGEE in the germline V gene. Written as DNA, the CDR3 is TGTGCCAGCAGCGTAGGACAATATAGCAATCAGCCCCAGCATTTT. Translation: CASSVGQYSNQPQHF.

The table lists this clone with many counts. The chain has TRBV9 and TRBJ1-1; 7 bases map to TRBD1. V trimming: 0 bases; J trimming: 1 base; junction bases outside the gene matches: 6. The CDR3 sequence is 16 residues long. Germline V lookup: CDR1 SGDLS, CDR2 YYNGEE. The CDR3 loop reads CASSVAKGGGNTEAFF. Here the CDR3 DNA reads TGTGCCAGCAGCGTAGCCAAAGGGGGCGGGAACACTGAAGCTTTCTTT.

The rearrangement links TRBV4-2 to TRBJ2-2; TRBD2 matches 8 bases. Unmatched junction bases numbered 8, after V lost 0 bases and J lost 5 bases. The germline gives CDR1 LGHNA, CDR2 YNFKEQ. The CDR3 is 17 amino acids. The CDR3: CASSQEMAGGVTGELFF. In DNA form, the CDR3 reads TGTGCCAGCAGCCAAGAAATGGCGGGGGGCGTGACCGGGGAGCTGTTTTTT.

The chain carries TRBV4-1 and TRBJ2-5; 8 positions agree with TRBD1. Trimming cost V 0 bases and J 1 base; bases outside gene matches: 22. CDR1 is MGHRA and CDR2 is YSYEKL in the germline V gene. The CDR3 sequence is 22 residues long. The CDR3 DNA reads as TGCGCCAGCAGCCAAGAGGGGCTGGACAGGGAGGTACGGTCGGCCTCCCAAGAGACCCAGTACTTC. Translating gives CASSQEGLDREVRSASQETQYF.

The rearrangement joins TRBV5-1 to TRBJ2-5; possibly TRBD1 for D (7 bases). The CDR3 consists of 14 residues. Germline CDR1 SGHRS, CDR2 YFSETQ. V shed 4 bases and J shed 5 bases, with 15 bases lying between them. The CDR3 coding sequence is TGCGCCAGCAGCGGAGGGGGCTTGGGGGAGACCCAGTACTTC. This encodes CASSGGGLGETQYF.

This clone showed up just a few times. V is TRBV6-1 and J is TRBJ1-1, with D perhaps matching TRBD1 (6 bases). V was trimmed by 3 bases and J by 4 bases, leaving 15 bases between them. Germline lookup yields CDR1 MNHNS and CDR2 SASEGT. CDR3 length: 15 residues. This CDR3 is CASSEKPGETTEAFF. For the CDR3, the DNA is TGTGCCAGCAGTGAGAAACCAGGGGAGACCACTGAAGCTTTCTTT.

V gene TRBV5-1 combines with J gene TRBJ2-5, with 8 bases fitting TRBD2. Per germline, CDR1 SGHRS and CDR2 YFSETQ. This CDR3 has 16 residues. Losses at the gene ends were 4 bases for V and 3 bases for J; bases not matched to a gene: 11. The CDR3 region is CASSPGGTVREETQYF. DNA of the CDR3: TGCGCCAGCAGCCCGGGGGGGACGGTGAGGGAAGAGACCCAGTACTTC.

The CDR3 loop is CASSYIRGASSYEQYF. DNA for the CDR3: TGTGCCAGCAGTTACATACGGGGAGCAAGCTCCTACGAGCAGTACTTC. V and J are TRBV6-6 and TRBJ2-7, with D perhaps matching TRBD2 (5 bases). Germline V gene sequence: CDR1 MNHNY, CDR2 SVGAGI (reference sequence). The CDR3 contains 16 residues. V gave up 2 bases and J gave up 0 bases, with 14 bases separating them.

The chain recombines TRBV2 with TRBJ2-3; TRBD1 matches 9 bases. Per germline, CDR1 SNHLY and CDR2 FYNNEI. The CDR3 length is 15 residues. The V and J ends lost 1 base and 3 bases, in that order; junction bases with no gene match: 2. CDR3 region: CASSEGTGVTDTQYF. The CDR3 DNA is TGTGCCAGCAGTGAAGGGACAGGGGTGACAGATACGCAGTATTTT.

This sequence joins TRBV5-1 and TRBJ1-1, with D unclear. Trimming pared 0 bases from V and 2 bases from J, leaving 17 bases between. The CDR3 loop spans 17 amino acids. In germline, CDR1 is SGHRS, CDR2 YFSETQ. The CDR3 nucleotides read TGCGCCAGCAGCTTGGTTCCAGAAGTGTGGTTAAACACTGAAGCTTTCTTT. Its translation: CASSLVPEVWLNTEAFF.

The chain is built from TRBV27 and TRBJ2-1; 9 nucleotides line up with TRBD2. V shed 4 bases and J 2 bases; nucleotides not matched to a gene: 6. Germline V CDR1 and CDR2: MNHEY, SMNVEV (reference sequence). This CDR3 is 16 amino acids long. This CDR3 reads CASSSPQRGAYNEQFF. The CDR3 DNA reads as TGTGCCAGCAGTTCCCCCCAGCGGGGGGCCTACAATGAGCAGTTCTTC.

The rearrangement uses TRBV9 and TRBJ1-2, with D possibly being TRBD1 (6 bases). In germline, CDR1 is SGDLS, CDR2 YYNGEE. The CDR3 extends over 15 amino acids. Trimming took 4 bases from V and 3 from J, leaving 16 bases between them. The CDR3 protein is CASSFDTGSDYGYTF. Here the CDR3 DNA reads TGTGCCAGCAGCTTCGATACAGGGTCGGACTATGGCTACACCTTC.

This sequence joins TRBV27 and TRBJ2-2; 7 bases map to TRBD1. The CDR3 is 16 residues long. CDR1 is MNHEY and CDR2 is SMNVEV in the germline V gene (reference sequence). Trimming removed 5 bases from V and 0 bases from J; junction bases left unmatched: 6. The CDR3 DNA reads as TGTGCCAGCAGTCCAGGGACAGAACCGAACACCGGGGAGCTGTTTTTT. Translated: CASSPGTEPNTGELFF.

This chain links TRBV5-1 with TRBJ2-1; D gene unclear. The CDR3 runs to 13 residues. The ends were cut back, 0 bases at V and 6 bases at J, with 7 bases in the middle. Germline loops: CDR1 SGHRS, CDR2 YFSETQ. The CDR3 reads CASSLGPSNEQFF. The CDR3 DNA follows: TGCGCCAGCAGCTTGGGGCCCTCCAATGAGCAGTTCTTC.

V usage is TRBV13 and J usage is TRBJ1-1; 7 bases match TRBD1. The V gene end was trimmed by 5 bases and the J gene end by 1 base; junction bases not matched to a gene: 4. The CDR3 covers 14 residues. Germline lookup yields CDR1 PRHDT and CDR2 FYEKMQ (reference sequence). This CDR3 is CASSLAGGNTEAFF. CDR3 in DNA: TGTGCCAGCAGCCTCGCAGGGGGGAACACTGAAGCTTTCTTT.

V usage is TRBV7-9 and J usage is TRBJ2-1, with 7 bases fitting TRBD2. CDR1 and CDR2 (germline): SEHNR, FQNEAQ (reference sequence). CDR3 size: 12 residues. Losses at the gene ends were 5 bases for V and 9 bases for J; bases not matched to a gene: 4. CDR3: CASSLRGGEQFF. DNA for the CDR3: TGTGCCAGCAGCCTCCGCGGGGGTGAGCAGTTCTTC.

The CDR3: CASSKDRYTEAFF. CDR3 nucleotide sequence: TGTGCCAGCAGTAAGGACAGGTACACTGAAGCTTTCTTT. This chain joins TRBV5-6 and TRBJ1-1; 7 bases line up with TRBD1. The CDR3 sequence is 13 residues long. J was trimmed by 3 bases and V by 5 bases; bases with no gene match: 4. Germline values: CDR1 SGHDT, CDR2 YYEEEE.

This clone is a singleton in its sample. The rearrangement links TRBV30 to TRBJ1-5; tentative D call: TRBD1 (6 bases). The CDR3 is made up of 13 amino acids. CDR1 is GTSNPN and CDR2 is SVGIG in the germline V gene (reference sequence). V was shortened by 3 bases and J by 2 bases, with 8 bases between the two germline ends. CDR3 region: CAWRGGGNQPQHF. CDR3 in DNA: TGTGCCTGGAGAGGGGGAGGCAATCAGCCCCAGCATTTT.

This rearrangement joins TRBV18 to TRBJ1-2, with a possible D match to TRBD1 (6 bases). Trimming left V 1 base short and J 0 bases short, with 12 bases between. This CDR3 comprises 16 residues. The germline gives CDR1 KGHSH, CDR2 LQKENI. This CDR3 is CASSPQGGATNYGYTF. The CDR3 DNA sequence: TGTGCCAGCTCACCACAGGGGGGGGCGACTAACTATGGCTACACCTTC.

The chain carries TRBV9 and TRBJ1-5; D is perhaps TRBD1 (5 bases). The CDR3 is 13 residues long. V was cut by 3 bases and J by 5 bases, with 9 bases left in between. Germline lookup yields CDR1 SGDLS and CDR2 YYNGEE. The CDR3 nucleotides read TGTGCCAGCAGCGGGGGGGTGGATCAGCCCCAGCATTTT. Residues: CASSGGVDQPQHF.

This clone was seen a few times. This sequence joins TRBV29-1 and TRBJ1-1; D is unresolved. This CDR3 is 12 amino acids long. Trimming took off 5 bases at V and 2 bases at J, with 9 bases between the two ends. CDR1 SQVTM and CDR2 ANQGSEA come from the germline V gene. This CDR3 is CSVNGGNTEAFF. The CDR3 coding sequence is TGCAGCGTTAACGGAGGCAACACTGAAGCTTTCTTT. Together with reference TRBV29-1 and TRBJ1-1, the CDR3 gives the full variable domain: SAVISQKPSRDICQRGTSLTIQCQVDSQVTMMFWYRQQPGQSLTLIATANQGSEATYESGFVIDKFPISRPNLTFSTLTVSNMSPEDSSIYLCSVNGGNTEAFFGQGTRLTVV.

This chain links TRBV5-1 with TRBJ2-1, with TRBD2 matching 8 bases. J was trimmed by 5 bases and V by 6 bases; bases with no gene match: 7. Germline CDR1 and CDR2: SGHRS and YFSETQ. The CDR3 runs 14 residues. The CDR3 here is CASNIGGAHNEQFF. The DNA of the CDR3 is TGCGCCAGCAACATCGGGGGGGCGCACAATGAGCAGTTCTTC. The whole variable domain, remainder taken from reference TRBV5-1 and TRBJ2-1, is KAGVTQTPRYLIKTRGQQVTLSCSPISGHRSVSWYQQTPGQGLQFLFEYFSETQRNKGNFPGRFSGRQFSNSRSEMNVSTLELGDSALYLCASNIGGAHNEQFFGPGTRLTVL.

This clone was counted a single time. The chain couples TRBV6-5 to TRBJ1-6, with TRBD1 as a possible D gene (6 bases). With 0 bases removed from V and 10 bases from J, the gap between germline ends came to 13 bases. Per germline, CDR1 MNHEY and CDR2 SVGAGI. The CDR3 length is 15 residues. CDR3 loop: CASSYSGGGSSPLHF. CDR3 sequence (DNA): TGTGCCAGCAGTTACTCGGGGGGGGGCTCCTCACCCCTCCACTTT.

The gene calls are TRBV2 and TRBJ2-7, with a weak D call TRBD1 (6 bases). V lost 5 bases to trimming and J lost 2 bases, with 13 bases between them. This CDR3 region has 14 residues. Germline V gives CDR1 SNHLY, CDR2 FYNNEI. CDR3 residues: CASSPGQYAYEQYF. The CDR3 bases are TGTGCCAGCAGTCCAGGACAGTACGCCTACGAGCAGTACTTC.

V gene TRBV13 combines with J gene TRBJ2-7; TRBD1 matches at 10 bases. Germline values: CDR1 PRHDT, CDR2 FYEKMQ (reference sequence). Germline trimming cut 5 bases from V and 1 base from J; bases unmatched to any gene: 5. The CDR3 is made up of 15 amino acids. Here the CDR3 reads CASSDRDRGSYEQYF. CDR3 DNA: TGTGCCAGCAGCGACCGGGACAGGGGTTCCTACGAGCAGTACTTC.